These 20 T cell receptor beta chains were all obtained from the same sample, sequenced in a study of graft-versus-host responses after intestinal transplantation. Libraries were prepared by immunoSEQ multiplex PCR; TCRdb keeps only in-frame clonotypes and omits some of them. The table includes approximately 75,000 clones, around 90% detected once. These receptors' antigens are unknown. The source was unstimulated CD8+ T cells sorted from spleen or lymph node cells, collected before transplant. The receptors here all came from a human donor who was the organ donor for an intestinal transplant.

This clone was counted a few times. V usage is TRBV4-3 and J usage is TRBJ1-2; D gene uncertain. There are 16 residues in the CDR3. Germline loops: CDR1 LGHNA, CDR2 YSLEER. Trimming cost V 2 bases and J 1 base, with 14 bases left between them. The CDR3 coding sequence is TGCGCCAGCAGCCAATCTGGAACAGCCTATAACTATGGCTACACCTTC. This sequence encodes CASSQSGTAYNYGYTF.

The genes are TRBV7-9 and TRBJ1-2; D unclear. The V gene lost 5 bases and the J gene lost 6 bases, with 13 bases spanning the gap. Looked up from germline, CDR1 is SEHNR and CDR2 is FQNEAQ (reference sequence). The CDR3 has 13 amino acids. CDR3 sequence reads: CASSLETLDGYTF. The DNA of the CDR3 is TGTGCCAGCAGCCTAGAGACCCTAGATGGCTACACCTTC.

The chain links TRBV27 to TRBJ1-5; TRBD1 might be the D (6 bases). This CDR3 spans 16 amino acids. V dropped 8 bases and J dropped 7 bases, with 24 bases sitting between them. Germline-derived CDR1 and CDR2 are MNHEY and SMNVEV (reference sequence). CDR3: CASGPGGRGLGQPQHF. The CDR3 DNA sequence: TGTGCCAGCGGTCCCGGGGGGCGCGGTTTGGGACAGCCCCAGCATTTT.

The V and J genes are TRBV6-6 and TRBJ1-4; 7 bases are shared with TRBD1. The CDR3 has 16 residues. The V segment lost 0 bases and the J segment 6 bases; nucleotides outside the gene matches: 7. The V gene's germline CDR1 is MNHNY and CDR2 SVGAGI (reference sequence). The CDR3 is CASSYSDRDLDEKLFF. CDR3 in DNA: TGTGCCAGCAGTTACTCAGACAGGGACTTGGATGAAAAACTGTTTTTT.

This clone is medium-sized within its sample. The chain carries TRBV7-9 and TRBJ1-1; 7 bases match TRBD1. Losses at the gene ends were 1 base for V and 7 bases for J; bases not matched to a gene: 3. Germline assignment: CDR1 SEHNR and CDR2 FQNEAQ (reference sequence). This CDR3 is built from 13 residues. For the CDR3, the DNA is TGTGCCAGCAGCTTAGGCGGACAGGTTGAAGCTTTCTTT. Residues: CASSLGGQVEAFF.

The CDR3 protein is CASSHTNTEAFF. The CDR3 region has the DNA TGTGCCAGCAGCCACACGAACACTGAAGCTTTCTTT. The chain recombines TRBV5-4 with TRBJ1-1; D is undetermined. The CDR3 loop spans 12 amino acids. Trimming removed 4 bases at V and 1 base at J, with 5 bases between. Germline-derived CDR1 and CDR2 are SGHNT and YYREEE (reference sequence).

The gene calls are TRBV15 and TRBJ1-3; TRBD1 matches 7 bases. Germline CDR1 is LNHNV and CDR2 is YYDKDF (reference sequence). This CDR3 contains 16 residues. The V gene end was trimmed by 0 bases and the J gene end by 4 bases; junction bases not matched to a gene: 6. CDR3 bases: TGTGCCACCAGCAGAGATCGGTCAGGGGGAGGAAACACCATATATTTT. This sequence encodes CATSRDRSGGGNTIYF.

V gene TRBV30 combines with J gene TRBJ1-2; 7 nucleotides line up with TRBD1. The germline gives CDR1 GTSNPN, CDR2 SVGIG (reference sequence). This CDR3 contains 13 residues. V shed 4 bases and J 4 bases; nucleotides not matched to a gene: 6. CDR3 sequence (DNA): TGTGCCTGGACTCAGGGGGTCGGCTATGGCTACACCTTC. Translating gives CAWTQGVGYGYTF. The variable domain in full, with the rest retrieved from reference TRBV30 and TRBJ1-2, is SQTIHQWPATLVQPVGSPLSLECTVEGTSNPNLYWYRQAAGRGLQLLFYSVGIGQISSEVPQNLSASRPQDRQFILSSKKLLLSDSGFYLCAWTQGVGYGYTFGSGTRLTVV.

This clone was detected a few times. CDR3 region: CASRARDRVGYEQYV. CDR3 bases: TGTGCCAGCAGAGCCCGGGACAGGGTAGGATACGAGCAGTACGTC. The chain couples TRBV6-5 to TRBJ2-7; 9 positions agree with TRBD1. Trimming removed 6 bases from V and 4 bases from J; junction bases left unmatched: 10. Germline CDR1 is MNHEY and CDR2 is SVGAGI. The CDR3 consists of 15 residues.

J is TRBJ2-7 and V is TRBV28; D might be TRBD1 (8 bases). Trimming removed 5 bases at V and 1 base at J, with 12 bases between. CDR1 is MDHEN and CDR2 is SYDVKM in the germline V gene. The CDR3 contains 14 residues. Here the CDR3 DNA reads TGTGCCAGCAGTGGACAGGGAGGGTCCTACGAGCAGTACGTC. Encoded protein: CASSGQGGSYEQYV.

V is TRBV6-1 and J is TRBJ1-2; D call uncertain. The CDR3 loop spans 14 amino acids. The V end lost 5 bases, the J end lost 2 bases, and 12 bases lay between the germline ends. From germline, CDR1 is MNHNS and CDR2 SASEGT. CDR3 in DNA: TGTGCCAGCAGTCCTACGGGTCCAAACTATGGCTACACCTTC. Translating gives CASSPTGPNYGYTF.

The DNA of the CDR3 is TGTGCCACCAACCATGACTTACCCGGGGAGCTGTTTTTT. Amino acid sequence: CATNHDLPGELFF. The rearrangement uses TRBV14 and TRBJ2-2, with D uncertain. The CDR3 extends over 13 amino acids. From germline, CDR1 is SGHDN and CDR2 FVKESK. Trimming removed 10 bases from V and 6 bases from J, with 15 bases in between. The whole variable domain, remainder taken from reference TRBV14 and TRBJ2-2, is EAGVTQFPSHSVIEKGQTVTLRCDPISGHDNLYWYRRVMGKEIKFLLHFVKESKQDESGMPNNRFLAERTGGTYSTLKVQPAELEDSGVYFCATNHDLPGELFFGEGSRLTVL.

The rearrangement joins TRBV27 to TRBJ2-1; 11 positions match TRBD2. Germline V gene data show CDR1 as MNHEY and CDR2 as SMNVEV (reference sequence). The V and J ends lost 5 bases and 3 bases, in that order; junction bases with no gene match: 3. There are 15 residues in the CDR3. As DNA, the CDR3 is TGTGCCAGCAGTCCGGGACTAGCGGTCTACAATGAGCAGTTCTTC. Residues: CASSPGLAVYNEQFF.

This clone appeared a single time. The chain uses TRBV5-1 and TRBJ1-2; 10 bases are a match to TRBD1. Per germline, CDR1 SGHRS and CDR2 YFSETQ. The CDR3 extends over 13 amino acids. V lost 7 bases to trimming and J lost 8 bases; unmatched junction nucleotides: 8. This chain's CDR3 is CASGTTGGDGYTF. CDR3 bases: TGCGCCAGCGGGACGACAGGGGGCGACGGCTACACCTTC.

This chain connects TRBV30 to TRBJ2-3; 9 bases align to TRBD2. V was clipped by 0 bases and J by 5 bases; unmatched bases: 9. The CDR3 runs 16 residues. Germline lookup yields CDR1 GTSNPN and CDR2 SVGIG (reference sequence). The CDR3 is CAWSVLRLAGLDTQYF. In DNA, the CDR3 is TGTGCCTGGAGTGTATTGCGGCTAGCGGGGTTAGATACGCAGTATTTT.

This clone showed up just once. The chain uses TRBV7-2 and TRBJ2-1, with no clear D. Looked up from germline, CDR1 is SGHTA and CDR2 is FQGNSA. CDR3 length: 18 residues. Trimming stripped 1 base from V and 0 bases from J, with 16 bases between. The CDR3 is CASSLVDFLPSSYNEQFF. Here the CDR3 DNA reads TGTGCCAGCAGCTTAGTTGACTTCCTACCCAGCTCCTACAATGAGCAGTTCTTC. The variable domain in full, completed from reference TRBV7-2 and TRBJ2-1, reads GAGVSQSPSNKVTEKGKDVELRCDPISGHTALYWYRQSLGQGLEFLIYFQGNSAPDKSGLPSDRFSAERTGGSVSTLTIQRTQQEDSAVYLCASSLVDFLPSSYNEQFFGPGTRLTVL.

The CDR3 here is CASSRTANTEAFF. CDR3 nucleotides: TGTGCCAGCAGCCGGACTGCCAACACTGAAGCTTTCTTT. The chain employs TRBV7-8 and TRBJ1-1; D unresolved. The V gene's germline CDR1 is SGHVS and CDR2 FQNEAQ. The CDR3 sequence is 13 residues long. Trimming took 5 bases from V and 2 from J, leaving 9 bases between them.

The V call is TRBV4-1, the J call TRBJ2-2; a possible D gene is TRBD1 (6 bases). This CDR3 has 17 amino acids. The germline CDR1 and CDR2 sequences are MGHRA and YSYEKL. V gave up 0 bases and J gave up 4 bases, with 15 bases separating them. This CDR3 is CASSQELSGQGTGELFF. Here the CDR3 DNA reads TGCGCCAGCAGCCAAGAGTTATCGGGACAAGGCACCGGGGAGCTGTTTTTT.

Here the CDR3 reads CASSQNRGPKPQHF. Here the CDR3 DNA reads TGCGCCAGCAGCCAGAACAGGGGTCCGAAGCCCCAGCATTTT. The chain links TRBV4-1 to TRBJ1-5; 7 bases match TRBD1. The CDR3 totals 14 residues. Germline loops: CDR1 MGHRA, CDR2 YSYEKL. Trimming took 3 bases from V and 8 from J; bases not matched to a gene: 7.

The chain links TRBV28 to TRBJ1-5; 7 nucleotides agree with TRBD1. Per the germline V gene, CDR1 is MDHEN and CDR2 is SYDVKM. J was trimmed by 7 bases and V by 5 bases; bases with no gene match: 8. This CDR3 comprises 14 residues. CDR3 region: CASSGWDRGQPQHF. Here the CDR3 DNA reads TGTGCCAGCAGTGGATGGGACAGAGGGCAGCCCCAGCATTTT.